What follows are 18 T cell receptor beta chains derived from one specimen sequenced in a study of T cell repertoires in cytomegalovirus infection. One entry per CDR3 protein results from TCRdb running MiXCR on the reads. The sample includes around 500,000 distinct CDR3 sequences, approximately 40% seen only once; the top ten take about 39%. These TCRs are of unknown antigen specificity. The sequencing used cultured PBMCs, collected from culture after CMV antigen stimulation. Receptors originate from a human donor in good health (CMV status not recorded). Some clones in this sample may be carry-over from other donors' samples.

The V call is TRBV2, the J call TRBJ2-2; 8 bases are a match to TRBD1. J lost 5 bases, V lost 8 bases, and 7 bases had no gene match. The germline V gene encodes CDR1 SNHLY and CDR2 FYNNEI. There are 14 residues in the CDR3. The CDR3 region is CASQSDRATGELFF. CDR3 nucleotides: TGTGCCAGCCAGTCGGACAGGGCTACCGGGGAGCTGTTTTTT.

The V call is TRBV7-9, the J call TRBJ1-1; TRBD1 might be the D (5 bases). Trimming pared 4 bases from V and 2 bases from J, leaving 14 bases between. This CDR3 region has 15 residues. The germline CDR1 and CDR2 sequences are SEHNR and FQNEAQ (reference sequence). The CDR3, as DNA: TGTGCCAGCAGCTCAAGGGGCGCGTCTAACACTGAAGCTTTCTTT. Residues: CASSSRGASNTEAFF. Together with reference TRBV7-9 and TRBJ1-1, the CDR3 gives the full variable domain: DTGVSQNPRHKITKRGQNVTFRCDPISEHNRLYWYRQTLGQGPEFLTYFQNEAQLEKSRLLSDRFSAERPKGSFSTLEIQRTEQGDSAMYLCASSSRGASNTEAFFGQGTRLTVV.

The V and J genes are TRBV10-3 and TRBJ2-3; D is undetermined. The CDR3 has 15 amino acids. The germline V and J ends were trimmed by 3 bases and 0 bases, with 10 bases remaining between them. Germline V gene data show CDR1 as ENHRY and CDR2 as SYGVKD. In DNA, the CDR3 is TGTGCCATCAGTGACCACAAGACTAGCACAGATACGCAGTATTTT. Protein: CAISDHKTSTDTQYF.

The chain employs TRBV4-3 and TRBJ1-5, with D perhaps matching TRBD1 (6 bases). The CDR3 covers 15 residues. Germline V gene sequence: CDR1 LGHNA, CDR2 YSLEER. Trimming removed 1 base at V and 6 bases at J, with 13 bases between. The CDR3 loop reads CASSQGWGASQPQHF. The DNA for the CDR3 is TGCGCCAGCAGCCAAGGTTGGGGGGCGAGTCAGCCCCAGCATTTT.

V is TRBV6-2 or TRBV6-3 and J is TRBJ2-1, with 11 bases lining up with TRBD2. There are 16 residues in the CDR3. V dropped 5 bases and J dropped 6; count of bases not matched to a gene: 9. Germline-derived CDR1 and CDR2 are MNHEY and SVGEGT. CDR3 nucleotide sequence: TGTGCCAGCAGTCCCGTAGCGGGAGGGATGGGCAATGAGCAGTTCTTC. As protein: CASSPVAGGMGNEQFF.

The chain couples TRBV5-4 to TRBJ1-2, with D perhaps TRBD1 (6 bases). The V gene's germline CDR1 is SGHNT and CDR2 YYREEE (reference sequence). The CDR3 has 15 amino acids. Trimming pared 2 bases from V and 6 bases from J, leaving 17 bases between. The CDR3 DNA reads as TGTGCCAGCAGCTTAACGGCACAGGGTCAGGATGGCTACACCTTC. Amino acid sequence: CASSLTAQGQDGYTF.

This clonotype was counted only a few times. The chain joins TRBV7-8 to TRBJ1-5; 7 nucleotides align to TRBD1. V lost 5 bases to trimming and J lost 0 bases; unmatched junction nucleotides: 13. This CDR3 has 18 residues. Per germline, CDR1 SGHVS and CDR2 FQNEAQ. The chain's CDR3 is CASSGTDRNRFSNQPQHF. The CDR3 DNA reads as TGTGCCAGCAGCGGGACAGACAGGAATCGATTTAGCAATCAGCCCCAGCATTTT. The full variable domain, completed using reference TRBV7-8 and TRBJ1-5, is GAGVSQSPRYKVAKRGQDVALRCDPISGHVSLFWYQQALGQGPEFLTYFQNEAQLDKSGLPSDRFFAERPEGSVSTLKIQRTQQEDSAVYLCASSGTDRNRFSNQPQHFGDGTRLSIL.

The rearrangement joins TRBV10-3 to TRBJ2-2, with 7 nucleotides matching TRBD1. After removal of 6 bases from V and 2 bases from J, the junction contained 6 bases not matched to a gene. CDR1 ENHRY and CDR2 SYGVKD come from the germline V gene. The CDR3 sequence is 15 residues long. The CDR3 protein is CAIRPTGRNTGELFF. In DNA, the CDR3 is TGTGCCATCAGACCGACAGGGCGCAACACCGGGGAGCTGTTTTTT.

This rearrangement joins TRBV24-1 to TRBJ2-2, with D maybe TRBD1 (6 bases). The CDR3 is 16 residues long. The V end was cut by 4 bases, the J end by 1 base, with 12 bases between. Germline V CDR1 and CDR2: KGHDR, SFDVKD. DNA of the CDR3: TGTGCCACCAGTGAGCCCAAACAGGGGAACACCGGGGAGCTGTTTTTT. It yields the protein CATSEPKQGNTGELFF.

CDR3 in amino acids: CASSSTLAGGQETQYF. In DNA, the CDR3 is TGTGCCAGCAGCTCAACCTTAGCGGGGGGGCAAGAGACCCAGTACTTC. The chain recombines TRBV7-2 with TRBJ2-5; 11 bases agree with TRBD2. The V gene's germline CDR1 is SGHTA and CDR2 FQGNSA. This CDR3 is 16 amino acids long. The J segment lost 2 bases and the V segment lost 4 bases, leaving 6 bases of the junction unmatched.

The chain links TRBV28 to TRBJ2-5, with 10 bases matching TRBD2. The length of the CDR3 is 15 residues. V trimming: 6 bases; J trimming: 5 bases; junction bases outside the gene matches: 9. Germline V lookup: CDR1 MDHEN, CDR2 SYDVKM. The CDR3 here is CASRSGGAEGETQYF. CDR3 bases: TGTGCCAGCAGAAGCGGGGGGGCCGAAGGGGAGACCCAGTACTTC.

This chain joins TRBV20-1 and TRBJ1-1; D is perhaps TRBD1 (6 bases). Trimming stripped 5 bases from V and 1 base from J, with 20 bases between. Germline V gene lookup returns CDR1 DFQATT and CDR2 SNEGSKA (reference sequence). The CDR3 is made up of 16 amino acids. CDR3 in amino acids: CSAQGGGGYSNTEAFF. The CDR3 bases are TGCAGTGCTCAGGGCGGGGGGGGCTACTCGAACACTGAAGCTTTCTTT.

V gene TRBV28 combines with J gene TRBJ2-3; 7 nucleotides match TRBD1. Germline-derived CDR1 and CDR2 are MDHEN and SYDVKM. After removal of 8 bases from V and 1 base from J, the junction contained 9 bases not matched to a gene. This CDR3 spans 15 amino acids. This chain's CDR3 is CASSSTGEGTDTQYF. The DNA for the CDR3 is TGTGCCAGCTCCTCTACAGGGGAAGGCACAGATACGCAGTATTTT. Full variable domain (outside the CDR3, taken from reference TRBV28 and TRBJ2-3): DVKVTQSSRYLVKRTGEKVFLECVQDMDHENMFWYRQDPGLGLRLIYFSYDVKMKEKGDIPEGYSVSREKKERFSLILESASTNQTSMYLCASSSTGEGTDTQYFGPGTRLTVL.

The chain carries TRBV19 and TRBJ1-5, with D unclear. Germline CDR1 LNHDA, CDR2 SQIVND (reference sequence). This CDR3 region has 13 residues. V lost 1 base and J 5 bases, leaving 6 bases between the germline ends. CDR3: CASSIVRDQPQHF. As DNA, the CDR3 is TGTGCCAGTAGTATAGTAAGGGATCAGCCCCAGCATTTT.

Remarks on this clonotype: At one end, the junction sequence differs from germline, possibly due to a read error. This chain links TRBV5-3 with TRBJ2-1; 13 bases are a match to TRBD2. TRBV5-3 is labeled an ORF, and its function is uncertain. The CDR3 totals 17 residues. This CDR3 reads CASSLTSGGASYNEQFF. The CDR3 bases are TGTGCCAGCAGCTTAACTAGCGGGGGGGCTTCCTACAATGAGCAGTTCTTC.

V and J are TRBV7-7 and TRBJ2-1, with D unclear. Trimming took 5 bases from V and 0 from J, leaving 11 bases between them. CDR1 and CDR2 (germline): SSHAT, FNYEAQ (reference sequence). This CDR3 comprises 15 residues. In nucleotides, the CDR3 is TGTGCCAGCAGCGCCCTTCCAAGCTCCTACAATGAGCAGTTCTTC. Amino acids: CASSALPSSYNEQFF.

This clonotype was seen more than once but under ten times. The chain joins TRBV4-1 to TRBJ1-6; D perhaps matches TRBD1 (5 bases). Deletions cut 1 base from V and 9 bases from J, with 19 bases between. Germline values: CDR1 MGHRA, CDR2 YSYEKL. The CDR3 extends over 17 amino acids. The CDR3 nucleotides are TGCGCCAGCAGCCAAGGGGACTTTGAGGGACCCGGTTCACCCCTCCACTTT. Protein sequence: CASSQGDFEGPGSPLHF.

This clonotype was seen a handful of times. The V and J genes are TRBV7-9 and TRBJ2-1, with D perhaps matching TRBD1 or TRBD2 (5 bases each). The V gene lost 5 bases and the J gene lost 5 bases, with 13 bases spanning the gap. The CDR3 totals 14 residues. The V gene's germline CDR1 is SEHNR and CDR2 FQNEAQ (reference sequence). The CDR3 DNA sequence: TGTGCCAGCAGCAAAAGGGACCGAAACAATGAGCAGTTCTTC. Translating gives CASSKRDRNNEQFF.